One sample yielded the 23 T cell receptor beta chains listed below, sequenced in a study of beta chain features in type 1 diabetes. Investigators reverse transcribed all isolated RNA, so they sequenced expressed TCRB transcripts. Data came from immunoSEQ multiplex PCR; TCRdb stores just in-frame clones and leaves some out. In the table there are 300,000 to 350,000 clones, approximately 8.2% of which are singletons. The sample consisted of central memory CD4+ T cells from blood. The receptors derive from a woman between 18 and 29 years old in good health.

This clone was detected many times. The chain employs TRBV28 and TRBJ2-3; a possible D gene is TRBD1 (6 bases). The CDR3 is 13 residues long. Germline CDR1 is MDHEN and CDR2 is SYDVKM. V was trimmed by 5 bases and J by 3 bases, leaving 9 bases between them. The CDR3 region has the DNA TGTGCCAGCAGTCGACAGGCAACAGATACGCAGTATTTT. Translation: CASSRQATDTQYF.

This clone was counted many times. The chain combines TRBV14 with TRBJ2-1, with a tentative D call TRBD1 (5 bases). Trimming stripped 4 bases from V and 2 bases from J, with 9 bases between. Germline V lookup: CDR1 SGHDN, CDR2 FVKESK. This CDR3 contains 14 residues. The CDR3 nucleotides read TGTGCCAGCAGCCGGGGCCCACCCTACAATGAGCAGTTCTTC. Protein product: CASSRGPPYNEQFF.

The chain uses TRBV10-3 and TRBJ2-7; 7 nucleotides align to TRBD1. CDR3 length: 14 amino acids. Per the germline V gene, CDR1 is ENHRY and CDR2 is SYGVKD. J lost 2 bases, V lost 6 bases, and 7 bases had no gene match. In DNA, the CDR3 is TGTGCCATCAGAGGGACAGAGAAGGCCTACGAGCAGTACTTC. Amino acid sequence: CAIRGTEKAYEQYF.

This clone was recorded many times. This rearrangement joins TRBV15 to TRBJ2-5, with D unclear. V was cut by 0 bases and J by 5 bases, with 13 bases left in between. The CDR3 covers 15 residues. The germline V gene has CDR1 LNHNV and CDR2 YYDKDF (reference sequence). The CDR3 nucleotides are TGTGCCACCAGCAGAGAGCCAGGACGGCAGGAGACCCAGTACTTC. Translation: CATSREPGRQETQYF.

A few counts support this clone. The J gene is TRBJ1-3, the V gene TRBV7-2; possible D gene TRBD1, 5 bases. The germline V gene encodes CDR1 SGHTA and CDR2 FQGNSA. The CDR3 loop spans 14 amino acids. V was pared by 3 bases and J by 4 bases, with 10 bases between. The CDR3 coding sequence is TGTGCCAGCAGCTTTCAGGGTGGGGGAAACACCATATATTTT. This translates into CASSFQGGGNTIYF.

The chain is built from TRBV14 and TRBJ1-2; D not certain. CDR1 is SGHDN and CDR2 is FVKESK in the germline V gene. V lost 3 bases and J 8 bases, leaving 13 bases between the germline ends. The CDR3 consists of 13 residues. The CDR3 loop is CASSQDLVGGYTF. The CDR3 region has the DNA TGTGCCAGCAGCCAGGACCTCGTGGGGGGCTACACCTTC. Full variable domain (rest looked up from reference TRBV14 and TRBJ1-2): EAGVTQFPSHSVIEKGQTVTLRCDPISGHDNLYWYRRVMGKEIKFLLHFVKESKQDESGMPNNRFLAERTGGTYSTLKVQPAELEDSGVYFCASSQDLVGGYTFGSGTRLTVV.

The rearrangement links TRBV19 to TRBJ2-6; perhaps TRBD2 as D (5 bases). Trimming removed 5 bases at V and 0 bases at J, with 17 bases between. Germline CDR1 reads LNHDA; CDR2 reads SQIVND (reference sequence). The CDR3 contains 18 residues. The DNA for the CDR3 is TGTGCCAGTAGTGGCCGGAGGTCGACCCTCTCTGGGGCCAACGTCCTGACTTTC. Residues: CASSGRRSTLSGANVLTF.

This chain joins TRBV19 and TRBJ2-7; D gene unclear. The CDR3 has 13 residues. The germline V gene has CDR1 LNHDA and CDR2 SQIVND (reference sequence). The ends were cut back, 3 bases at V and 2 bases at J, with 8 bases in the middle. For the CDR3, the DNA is TGTGCCAGTAGTATCCGTCTCACCTACGAGCAGTACTTC. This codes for CASSIRLTYEQYF.

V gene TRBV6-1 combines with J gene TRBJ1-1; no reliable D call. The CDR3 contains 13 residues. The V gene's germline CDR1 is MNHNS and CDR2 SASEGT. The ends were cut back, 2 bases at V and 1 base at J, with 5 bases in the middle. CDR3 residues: CASSEQQNTEAFF. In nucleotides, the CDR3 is TGTGCCAGCAGTGAACAGCAGAACACTGAAGCTTTCTTT.

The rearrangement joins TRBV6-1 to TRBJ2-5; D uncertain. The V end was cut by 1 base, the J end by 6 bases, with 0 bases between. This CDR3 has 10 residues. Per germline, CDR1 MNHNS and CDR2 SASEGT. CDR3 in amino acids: CASSEETQYF. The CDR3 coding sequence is TGTGCCAGCAGTGAAGAGACCCAGTACTTC.

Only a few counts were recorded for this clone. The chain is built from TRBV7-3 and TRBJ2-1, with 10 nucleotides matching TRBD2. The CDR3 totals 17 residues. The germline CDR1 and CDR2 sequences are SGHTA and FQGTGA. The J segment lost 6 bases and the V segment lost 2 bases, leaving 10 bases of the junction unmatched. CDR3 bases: TGTGCCAGCAGCTTATCTGCGTCTAGCGGGAGTGGCAATGAGCAGTTCTTC. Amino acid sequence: CASSLSASSGSGNEQFF. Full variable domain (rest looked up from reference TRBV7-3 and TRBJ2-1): GAGVSQTPSNKVTEKGKYVELRCDPISGHTALYWYRQSLGQGPEFLIYFQGTGAADDSGLPNDRFFAVRPEGSVSTLKIQRTERGDSAVYLCASSLSASSGSGNEQFFGPGTRLTVL.

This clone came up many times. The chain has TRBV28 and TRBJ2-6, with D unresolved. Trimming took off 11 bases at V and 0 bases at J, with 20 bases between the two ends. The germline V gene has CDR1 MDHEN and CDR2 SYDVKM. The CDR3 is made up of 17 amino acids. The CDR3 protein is CAAGFVSAGSGANVLTF. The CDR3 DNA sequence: TGTGCCGCCGGGTTTGTTTCCGCAGGCTCTGGGGCCAACGTCCTGACTTTC.

The CDR3 sequence is CASSPGEGETQYF. CDR3 nucleotide sequence: TGTGCCAGCAGTCCAGGGGAAGGAGAGACCCAGTACTTC. V and J are TRBV7-6 and TRBJ2-5, with a tentative D call TRBD1 (6 bases). CDR1 SGHVS and CDR2 FNYEAQ come from the germline V gene. The CDR3 totals 13 residues. V shed 6 bases and J shed 4 bases, with 12 bases lying between them.

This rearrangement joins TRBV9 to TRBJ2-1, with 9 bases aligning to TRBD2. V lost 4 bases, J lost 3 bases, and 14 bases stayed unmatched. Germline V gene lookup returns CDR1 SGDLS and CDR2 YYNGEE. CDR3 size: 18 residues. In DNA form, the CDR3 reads TGTGCCAGCAGCAAAACCCCCTACGCGGGAGGGGACTACAATGAGCAGTTCTTC. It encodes CASSKTPYAGGDYNEQFF.

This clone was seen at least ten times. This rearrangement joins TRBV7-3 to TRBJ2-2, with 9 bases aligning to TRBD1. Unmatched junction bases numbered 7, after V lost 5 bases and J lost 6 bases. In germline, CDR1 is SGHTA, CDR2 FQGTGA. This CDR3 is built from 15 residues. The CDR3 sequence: CASSPGQGIAGELFF. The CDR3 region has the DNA TGTGCCAGCAGCCCCGGACAGGGGATCGCCGGGGAGCTGTTTTTT.

In DNA, the CDR3 is TGCGCCAGCAGCTTGGGATCAATCTTATCCTACGAGCAGTACTTC. This sequence encodes CASSLGSILSYEQYF. The chain carries TRBV5-1 and TRBJ2-7; unclear D gene. Looked up from germline, CDR1 is SGHRS and CDR2 is YFSETQ. The CDR3 consists of 15 residues. V dropped 0 bases and J dropped 1 base, with 11 bases sitting between them.

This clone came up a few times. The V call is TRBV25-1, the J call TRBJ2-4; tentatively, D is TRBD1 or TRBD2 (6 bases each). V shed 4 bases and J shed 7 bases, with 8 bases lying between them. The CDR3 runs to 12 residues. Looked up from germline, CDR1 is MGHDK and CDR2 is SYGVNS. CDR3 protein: CASSGGGNIQYF. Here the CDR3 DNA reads TGTGCCAGCAGTGGAGGGGGGAACATTCAGTACTTC.

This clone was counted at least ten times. CDR3 region: CASSQGYDEKLFF. CDR3 bases: TGCGCCAGCAGCCAAGGATACGATGAAAAACTGTTTTTT. The chain couples TRBV5-1 to TRBJ1-4; no reliable D call. The V end lost 4 bases, the J end lost 6 bases, and 10 bases lay between the germline ends. CDR3 length equals 13 residues. Germline V gives CDR1 SGHRS, CDR2 YFSETQ. Full variable domain (rest looked up from reference TRBV5-1 and TRBJ1-4): KAGVTQTPRYLIKTRGQQVTLSCSPISGHRSVSWYQQTPGQGLQFLFEYFSETQRNKGNFPGRFSGRQFSNSRSEMNVSTLELGDSALYLCASSQGYDEKLFFGSGTQLSVL.

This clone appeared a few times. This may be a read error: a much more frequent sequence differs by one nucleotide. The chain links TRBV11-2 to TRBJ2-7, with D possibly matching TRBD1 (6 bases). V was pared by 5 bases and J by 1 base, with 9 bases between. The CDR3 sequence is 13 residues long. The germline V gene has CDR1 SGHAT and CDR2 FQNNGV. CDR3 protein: CASSKDRSYEQYF. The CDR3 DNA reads TGTGCCAGCAGCAAGGACAGATCCTACGAGCAGTACTTC.

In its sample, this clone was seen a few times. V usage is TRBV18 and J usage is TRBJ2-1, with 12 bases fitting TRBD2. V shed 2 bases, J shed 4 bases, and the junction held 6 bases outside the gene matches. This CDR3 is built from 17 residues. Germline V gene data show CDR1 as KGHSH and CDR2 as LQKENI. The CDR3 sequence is CASSPTTSGGIYNEQFF. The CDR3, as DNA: TGTGCCAGCTCACCAACGACTAGCGGGGGCATTTACAATGAGCAGTTCTTC.

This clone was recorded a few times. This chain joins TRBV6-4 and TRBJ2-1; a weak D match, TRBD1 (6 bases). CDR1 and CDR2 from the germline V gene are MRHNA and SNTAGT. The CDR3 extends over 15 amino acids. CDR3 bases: TGTGTACTACGCGGGCAGGGGAACTCCTACAATGAGCAGTTCTTC. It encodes CVLRGQGNSYNEQFF.

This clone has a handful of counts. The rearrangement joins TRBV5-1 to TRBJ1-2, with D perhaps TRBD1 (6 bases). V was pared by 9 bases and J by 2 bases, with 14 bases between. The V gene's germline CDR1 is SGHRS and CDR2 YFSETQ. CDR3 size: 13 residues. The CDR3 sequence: CATSGGQNYGYTF. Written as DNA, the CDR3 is TGCGCCACGTCTGGGGGGCAGAACTATGGCTACACCTTC.

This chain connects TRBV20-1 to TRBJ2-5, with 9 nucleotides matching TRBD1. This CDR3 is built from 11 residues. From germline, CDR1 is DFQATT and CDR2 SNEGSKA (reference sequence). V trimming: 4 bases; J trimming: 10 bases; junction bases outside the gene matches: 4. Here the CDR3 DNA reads TGCAGTGCTACGGGACAGGGAATCCAGTACTTC. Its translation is CSATGQGIQYF.